The clone carrying this TCR beta chain was seen a single time. The entry originates in a study of blood T cell repertoires in COVID-19. Study background: The samples span acute and convalescent COVID-19 from the United States, Italy and Spain. Sample material is recorded as cDNA or gDNA derived from T cells, B-cell-depleted T cells, or PBMCs.

In germline, CDR1 is SGHTS, CDR2 YDEGEE. This CDR3 region has 13 residues. The V end was cut by 5 bases, the J end by 8 bases, with 16 bases between. Method: immunoSEQ multiplex PCR; TCRdb's copy keeps in-frame clones and lacks some. The sample consists of more than 100,000 clones, roughly 84% of them appearing once. The study assigned cohorts using participant-reported clinical history. What the recovered Cohort 3 donors had was two negative PCRs, clearance, or symptom resolution. The rearrangement links TRBV5-8 to TRBJ1-2, with D possibly TRBD1 on 6 matching bases. The sequence was obtained from a woman younger than 45 who had recovered from COVID-19. Sequencing was carried out using PBMCs or T cells enriched from blood (not recorded which). CDR3 sequence (DNA): TGTGCCAGCAGGCCAGGAGGGGGGGAGGGCTACACCTTC. This gives the protein CASRPGGGEGYTF.